This T cell receptor beta chain was obtained from a study of blood T cell repertoires in COVID-19. Across the study: Material from acute and convalescent COVID-19 was sourced from the United States, Italy and Spain.

The CDR3 totals 17 residues. V lost 1 base to trimming and J lost 3 bases, with 17 bases between them. Germline CDR1 and CDR2: LGHDT and YNNKEL (reference sequence). This clone occurred once. Only in-frame clones appear in the TCRdb table, and some are missing; sequencing was by immunoSEQ multiplex PCR. The sample records approximately 230,000 clones, around 82% being singletons. The sequence derives from an elderly woman with active or convalescent COVID-19. This chain connects TRBV3-1 (or the pseudogene TRBV3-2) to TRBJ2-3, with D possibly being TRBD1 (8 bases). The sample was peripheral blood. The CDR3 region has the DNA TGTGCCAGCAGCCAAGGGAGGACAGGGAGGGTGACAGATACGCAGTATTTT. It translates to CASSQGRTGRVTDTQYF.